This T cell receptor beta chain originates from a study of molecular identifiers for immune sequencing clone quantification. V shed 8 bases and J 1 base; nucleotides not matched to a gene: 5. Germline V gives CDR1 SEHNR, CDR2 FQNEAQ (reference sequence). This CDR3 contains 14 residues. Naive CD8 libraries were made from 20,000 to 1,000,000 sorted cells, and they used 10%, 30% or 50% RNA. General study points: In cases of identical TCR molecules sharing a barcode, highly expanded clone sizes could be underestimated. Clones above 20 RNA copies contained over 99% of effector molecules and under 1% of naive molecules.

This clonotype was detected many times. Its cognate antigen is unknown. Both previously described methods and listed TCR primers were employed to make bulk TCR libraries. TCRdb used MiXCR to reprocess the PCR reads, holding one entry per CDR3 protein. Of 460,000 or so distinct CDR3 sequences listed, around a fifth are singletons. The gene calls are TRBV7-9 and TRBJ2-5; 9 nucleotides agree with TRBD2. Specimen: naive CD8+ T cells from blood, with Jurkat cell RNA spiked in. Subset specified: FACS-sorted CD8+CD4-CCR7+CD45RA+ naive T cells. This TCR was recovered from a human donor in good health. Some libraries in this study had Jurkat cell RNA spiked in. The CDR3 region has the DNA TGTGCCAGCCGGGCGGGGGGGTTCCAAGAGACCCAGTACTTC. Its translation is CASRAGGFQETQYF. The full variable domain, completed using reference TRBV7-9 and TRBJ2-5, is DTGVSQNPRHKITKRGQNVTFRCDPISEHNRLYWYRQTLGQGPEFLTYFQNEAQLEKSRLLSDRFSAERPKGSFSTLEIQRTEQGDSAMYLCASRAGGFQETQYFGPGTRLLVL.